Listed below are T cell receptor beta chains from one sample, sequenced in a study of blood T cell repertoires in COVID-19. Only in-frame clones appear in the TCRdb table, and some are missing; sequencing was by immunoSEQ multiplex PCR. The data contain 200,000 to 300,000 clones, roughly 84% of them singletons. Material: peripheral blood. The receptor set was obtained from a man aged 40-50 years with acute or convalescent COVID-19. CDR3s include the opening cysteine and the closing phenylalanine or tryptophan. The D gene is left open where the match is weak. Clone size is not always given. Where it is, it says once, few, many or a class for expanded clones.

j_call d_call v_call clone_size cdr3_aa cdr3_nt
TRBJ2-4 TRBD2 TRBV6-2/TRBV6-3 . CASSYLAGVNIQYF TGTGCCAGCAGTTACCTCGCGGGAGTAAACATTCAGTACTTC
TRBJ1-2 . TRBV6-5 . CASKRDYGYTF TGTGCCAGCAAACGGGACTATGGCTACACCTTC
TRBJ2-5 TRBD2 TRBV7-2 . CASSSSGLAGETQYF TGTGCCAGCAGCTCATCGGGACTAGCTGGAGAGACCCAGTACTTC
TRBJ2-5 . TRBV6-9 . CASRPQGLQETQYF TGTGCCAGCAGGCCCCAGGGGCTACAAGAGACCCAGTACTTC
TRBJ1-3 . TRBV10-2 . CATTRYSGNTIYF TGCGCCACCACTAGGTACTCTGGAAACACCATATATTTT
TRBJ2-7 TRBD2 TRBV5-6 . CASSSLDRGRTYEQYF TGTGCCAGCAGCTCTCTGGACCGCGGGAGGACCTACGAGCAGTACTTC
TRBJ1-2 TRBD1 TRBV19 . CASSTRQGSVANYGYTF TGTGCCAGTAGTACCCGACAGGGGAGTGTGGCTAACTATGGCTACACCTTC
TRBJ2-5 TRBD1 TRBV3-1/TRBV3-2 . CASSQDGPTGGETQYF TGTGCCAGCAGCCAAGATGGACCAACAGGGGGGGAGACCCAGTACTTC
TRBJ1-2 . TRBV5-1 . CASSLTTGLYTF TGCGCCAGCAGCTTGACTACGGGACTCTACACCTTC
TRBJ1-4 . TRBV18 . CASSPRQLNEKLFF TGTGCCAGCTCGCCCCGACAGCTCAATGAAAAACTGTTTTTT
TRBJ2-7 TRBD2 TRBV6-2/TRBV6-3 . CASSRLAAYEQYF TGTGCCAGCAGTAGACTAGCGGCCTACGAGCAGTACTTC
TRBJ2-7 TRBD1 TRBV7-2 . CASSLSWGDRGYEQYF TGTGCCAGCAGCTTAAGTTGGGGCGACAGGGGCTACGAGCAGTACTTC
TRBJ1-1 TRBD1 TRBV29-1 once CSASGTVNTEAFF TGCAGCGCCTCCGGGACAGTGAACACTGAAGCTTTCTTT
TRBJ1-4 TRBD1 TRBV6-2/TRBV6-3 . CASSYAVSFAGQVDEKLFF TGTGCCAGCAGTTACGCAGTAAGTTTCGCGGGACAGGTGGACGAAAAACTGTTTTTT
TRBJ1-5 . TRBV2 . CASSNRAKRNQPQHF TGTGCCAGCAGTAACAGGGCGAAGCGGAATCAGCCCCAGCATTTT
TRBJ2-4 TRBD1 TRBV4-2 . CASSQPSPGQINIQYF TGTGCCAGCAGCCAACCTTCCCCGGGACAGATAAACATTCAGTACTTC
TRBJ2-3 . TRBV6-5 . CASSYQRHRTDTQYF TGTGCCAGCAGTTATCAGAGACACCGCACAGATACGCAGTATTTT
TRBJ2-4 TRBD2 TRBV3-1/TRBV3-2 . CASSARGTSGSLLAKNIQYF TGTGCCAGCAGCGCTCGTGGGACTAGCGGGAGTCTTCTAGCCAAAAACATTCAATACTTC
TRBJ2-5 TRBD2 TRBV25-1 . CASSDSGTSGETQYF TGTGCCAGCAGTGACTCCGGGACTAGCGGAGAGACCCAGTACTTC
TRBJ2-7 TRBD2 TRBV7-6 . CASSLGAAGGVSYEQYF TGTGCCAGCAGCTTAGGAGCGGCGGGGGGGGTCTCCTACGAGCAGTACTTC
TRBJ2-1 TRBD2 TRBV3-1/TRBV3-2 . CASSRKRERNNEQFF TGTGCCAGCAGCCGTAAGCGGGAGCGGAACAATGAGCAGTTCTTC
TRBJ2-1 . TRBV19 . CASTSGPSYNEQFF TGTGCCAGTACCTCAGGCCCTTCCTACAATGAGCAGTTCTTC
TRBJ2-7 TRBD2 TRBV28 once CASSTLAGGLEEQYF TGTGCCAGCAGTACACTAGCGGGAGGGTTAGAGGAGCAGTACTTC
TRBJ2-1 . TRBV9 . CASSVAVNEQFF TGTGCCAGCAGCGTAGCCGTGAATGAGCAGTTCTTC
TRBJ1-4 . TRBV12-3/TRBV12-4 . CASDSPGGEKLFF TGTGCCAGCGACAGCCCGGGGGGGGAAAAACTGTTTTTT
TRBJ2-7 TRBD2 TRBV2 . CASNYGLADPSYEQYF TGTGCCAGCAACTATGGACTAGCGGATCCCTCCTACGAGCAGTACTTC
TRBJ1-3 . TRBV6-5 . CASSRDQGGNTIYF TGTGCCAGCAGCCGAGACCAGGGAGGAAACACCATATATTTT
TRBJ2-7 TRBD1 TRBV19 . CASSTPRRGRPYEQYF TGTGCCAGTAGTACACCTCGCAGGGGGCGTCCCTACGAGCAGTACTTC
TRBJ2-7 TRBD1 TRBV10-3 . CAVRDRDYEQYF TGTGCCGTCCGGGACAGGGACTACGAGCAGTACTTC
TRBJ1-2 TRBD1 TRBV7-9 . CASSWDRGGNYGYTF TGTGCCAGCAGTTGGGACAGGGGCGGGAACTATGGCTACACCTTC
TRBJ2-3 TRBD1 TRBV9 . CASSVRQGTDTQYF TGTGCCAGCAGCGTGAGACAGGGAACAGATACGCAGTATTTT
TRBJ1-1 TRBD1 TRBV27 . CASSPDRTNTEAFF TGTGCCAGCAGCCCGGACAGGACTAACACTGAAGCTTTCTTT
TRBJ2-1 . TRBV27 . CASRPTTSSYNEQFF TGTGCCAGCAGGCCCACTACCAGCTCCTACAATGAGCAGTTCTTC
TRBJ2-5 . TRBV3-1/TRBV3-2 . CASSQVQGKETQYF TGTGCCAGCAGCCAAGTCCAGGGGAAAGAGACCCAGTACTTC
TRBJ2-5 . TRBV5-1 . CASSLVPHGETQYF TGCGCCAGCAGCTTGGTCCCCCACGGGGAGACCCAGTACTTC
TRBJ2-2 TRBD2 TRBV2 . CASSEVPLAGAGELFF TGTGCCAGCAGTGAAGTCCCGCTAGCGGGAGCCGGGGAGCTGTTTTTT
TRBJ1-2 TRBD1 TRBV19 . CASNHRTGNYGYTF TGTGCCAGTAACCACAGGACAGGGAACTATGGCTACACCTTC
TRBJ1-1 . TRBV10-3 . CAIRREMNTEAFF TGTGCCATCAGAAGGGAGATGAACACTGAAGCTTTCTTT
TRBJ2-7 . TRBV28 . CASRIYRGGTAYEQYF TGTGCCAGCAGAATCTACAGGGGAGGAACGGCCTACGAGCAGTACTTC
TRBJ1-1 . TRBV29-1 . CSAPRGTNTEAFF TGCAGCGCTCCAAGGGGGACCAACACTGAAGCTTTCTTT
TRBJ2-3 TRBD2 TRBV3-1/TRBV3-2 . CASSRKHSGRGSDTQYF TGTGCCAGCAGCCGGAAACATAGCGGGAGGGGCTCAGATACGCAGTATTTT
TRBJ2-1 . TRBV2 . CASSEARLRNEQFF TGTGCCAGCAGTGAAGCCAGGCTCCGCAATGAGCAGTTCTTC
TRBJ2-1 TRBD1 TRBV19 . CASSMEDRGGWGEQFF TGTGCCAGTAGTATGGAGGACAGGGGGGGCTGGGGTGAGCAGTTCTTC
TRBJ2-3 . TRBV18 . CASSPMASTDTQYF TGTGCCAGCTCACCAATGGCCAGTACAGATACGCAGTATTTT
TRBJ2-7 TRBD2 TRBV7-2 . CASSFRTSSYEQYF TGTGCCAGCAGCTTCAGGACTAGCTCCTACGAGCAGTACTTC
TRBJ1-1 TRBD1 TRBV19 . CATVNRGRVNTEAFF TGTGCCACCGTCAACAGGGGGCGGGTGAACACTGAAGCTTTCTTT
TRBJ1-2 . TRBV3-1/TRBV3-2 . CASSHDIGGAGGKGYTF TGTGCCAGCAGCCACGACATCGGGGGGGCTGGCGGTAAGGGCTACACCTTC
TRBJ1-4 TRBD1 TRBV27 . CASSPDRVNLFF TGTGCCAGCAGTCCTGACAGGGTGAATCTGTTTTTT
TRBJ1-1 TRBD1 TRBV4-2 few CASSQEPGQGTEAFF TGTGCCAGCAGCCAAGAACCGGGACAGGGAACTGAAGCTTTCTTT
TRBJ1-4 . TRBV18 . CASSPRVDEKLFF TGTGCCAGCTCTCCTCGGGTGGATGAAAAACTGTTTTTT
TRBJ2-1 . TRBV29-1 . CSVGTAGEQFF TGCAGCGTTGGGACAGCTGGTGAGCAGTTCTTC
TRBJ1-6 . TRBV7-2 . CASSPKVGSGGSPLHF TGTGCCAGCAGCCCCAAAGTCGGCAGCGGAGGTTCACCCCTCCACTTT
TRBJ2-5 TRBD2 TRBV10-3 . CAISPGAGQTQYF TGTGCCATCTCCCCGGGAGCGGGGCAGACCCAGTACTTC
TRBJ2-7 TRBD2 TRBV5-1 few CASSSGRPSGRGTYEQYF TGCGCCAGCAGCTCCGGGAGGCCTAGCGGGAGAGGAACCTACGAGCAGTACTTC
TRBJ2-7 . TRBV30 once CAWSVGLWDTSSYEQYF TGTGCCTGGAGTGTAGGTCTTTGGGACACGAGTTCCTACGAGCAGTACTTC
TRBJ1-2 . TRBV28 few CASSSSWTAHTF TGTGCCAGCAGCAGCTCCTGGACAGCCCACACCTTC
TRBJ2-1 . TRBV28 few CASSPSVWAREQFF TGTGCCAGCAGTCCCTCTGTCTGGGCTCGCGAGCAGTTCTTC